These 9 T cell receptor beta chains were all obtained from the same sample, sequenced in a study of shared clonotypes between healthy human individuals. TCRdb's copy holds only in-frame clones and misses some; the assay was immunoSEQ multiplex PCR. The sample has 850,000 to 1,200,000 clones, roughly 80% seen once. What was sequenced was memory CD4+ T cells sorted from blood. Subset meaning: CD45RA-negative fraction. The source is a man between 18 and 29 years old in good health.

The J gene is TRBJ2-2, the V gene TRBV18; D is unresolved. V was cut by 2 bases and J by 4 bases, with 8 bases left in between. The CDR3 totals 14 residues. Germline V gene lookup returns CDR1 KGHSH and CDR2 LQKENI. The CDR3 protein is CASSPYSLTGELFF. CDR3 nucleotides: TGTGCCAGCTCACCATACTCCCTCACCGGGGAGCTGTTTTTT. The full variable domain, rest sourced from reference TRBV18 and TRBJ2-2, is NAGVMQNPRHLVRRRGQEARLRCSPMKGHSHVYWYRQLPEEGLKFMVYLQKENIIDESGMPKERFSAEFPKEGPSILRIQQVVRGDSAAYFCASSPYSLTGELFFGEGSRLTVL.

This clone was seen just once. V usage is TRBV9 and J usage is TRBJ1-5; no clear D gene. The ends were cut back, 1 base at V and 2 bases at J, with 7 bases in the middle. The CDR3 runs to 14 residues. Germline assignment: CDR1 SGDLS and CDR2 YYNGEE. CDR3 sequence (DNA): TGTGCCAGCAGCGTAAAGTTGGGCAATCAGCCCCAGCATTTT. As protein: CASSVKLGNQPQHF. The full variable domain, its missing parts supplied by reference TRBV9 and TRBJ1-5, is DSGVTQTPKHLITATGQRVTLRCSPRSGDLSVYWYQQSLDQGLQFLIQYYNGEERAKGNILERFSAQQFPDLHSELNLSSLELGDSALYFCASSVKLGNQPQHFGDGTRLSIL.

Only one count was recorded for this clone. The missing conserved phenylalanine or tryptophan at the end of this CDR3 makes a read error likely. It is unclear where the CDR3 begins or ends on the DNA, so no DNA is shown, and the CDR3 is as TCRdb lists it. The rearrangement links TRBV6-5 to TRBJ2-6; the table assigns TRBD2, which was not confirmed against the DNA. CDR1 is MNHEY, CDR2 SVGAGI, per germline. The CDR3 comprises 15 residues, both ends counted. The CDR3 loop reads CASSQWEECNKVGPT.

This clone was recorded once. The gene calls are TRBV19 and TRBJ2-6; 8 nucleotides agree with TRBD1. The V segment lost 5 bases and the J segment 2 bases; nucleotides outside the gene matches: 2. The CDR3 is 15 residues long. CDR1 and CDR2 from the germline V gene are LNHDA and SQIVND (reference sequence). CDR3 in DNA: TGTGCCAGTAGTCTGACAGGGGCTGGGGCCAACGTCCTGACTTTC. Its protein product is CASSLTGAGANVLTF.

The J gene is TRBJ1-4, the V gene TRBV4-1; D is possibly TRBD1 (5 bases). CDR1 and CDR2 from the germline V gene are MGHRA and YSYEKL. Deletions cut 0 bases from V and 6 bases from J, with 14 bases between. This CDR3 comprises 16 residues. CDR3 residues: CASSQDPSGADEKLFF. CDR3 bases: TGCGCCAGCAGCCAAGATCCTTCCGGGGCGGATGAAAAACTGTTTTTT.

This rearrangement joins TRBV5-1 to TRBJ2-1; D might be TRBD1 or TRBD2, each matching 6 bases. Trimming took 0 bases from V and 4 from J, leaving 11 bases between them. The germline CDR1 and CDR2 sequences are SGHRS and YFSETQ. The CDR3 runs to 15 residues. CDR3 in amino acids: CASSLDGGLYNEQFF. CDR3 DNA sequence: TGCGCCAGCAGCTTGGACGGGGGCCTTTACAATGAGCAGTTCTTC. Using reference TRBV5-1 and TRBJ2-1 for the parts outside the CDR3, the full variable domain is KAGVTQTPRYLIKTRGQQVTLSCSPISGHRSVSWYQQTPGQGLQFLFEYFSETQRNKGNFPGRFSGRQFSNSRSEMNVSTLELGDSALYLCASSLDGGLYNEQFFGPGTRLTVL.

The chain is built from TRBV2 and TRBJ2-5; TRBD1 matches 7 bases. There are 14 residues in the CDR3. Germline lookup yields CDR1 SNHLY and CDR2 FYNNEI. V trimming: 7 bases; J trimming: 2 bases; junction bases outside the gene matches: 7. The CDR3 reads CASTEQGFQETQYF. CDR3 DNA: TGTGCCAGCACGGAACAGGGGTTTCAAGAGACCCAGTACTTC.

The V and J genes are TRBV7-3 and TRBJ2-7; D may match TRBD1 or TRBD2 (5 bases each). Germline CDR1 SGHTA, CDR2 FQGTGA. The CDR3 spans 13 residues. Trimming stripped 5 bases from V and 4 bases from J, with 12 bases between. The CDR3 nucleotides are TGTGCCAGCAGCATCGGGACGGAGTACGAGCAGTACTTC. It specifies CASSIGTEYEQYF.

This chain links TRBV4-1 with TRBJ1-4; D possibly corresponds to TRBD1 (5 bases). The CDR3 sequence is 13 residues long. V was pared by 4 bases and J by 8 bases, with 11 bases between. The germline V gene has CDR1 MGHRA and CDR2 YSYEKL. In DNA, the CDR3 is TGCGCCAGCAGCCCCAGGGAAGGAGAAAAACTGTTTTTT. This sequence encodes CASSPREGEKLFF.